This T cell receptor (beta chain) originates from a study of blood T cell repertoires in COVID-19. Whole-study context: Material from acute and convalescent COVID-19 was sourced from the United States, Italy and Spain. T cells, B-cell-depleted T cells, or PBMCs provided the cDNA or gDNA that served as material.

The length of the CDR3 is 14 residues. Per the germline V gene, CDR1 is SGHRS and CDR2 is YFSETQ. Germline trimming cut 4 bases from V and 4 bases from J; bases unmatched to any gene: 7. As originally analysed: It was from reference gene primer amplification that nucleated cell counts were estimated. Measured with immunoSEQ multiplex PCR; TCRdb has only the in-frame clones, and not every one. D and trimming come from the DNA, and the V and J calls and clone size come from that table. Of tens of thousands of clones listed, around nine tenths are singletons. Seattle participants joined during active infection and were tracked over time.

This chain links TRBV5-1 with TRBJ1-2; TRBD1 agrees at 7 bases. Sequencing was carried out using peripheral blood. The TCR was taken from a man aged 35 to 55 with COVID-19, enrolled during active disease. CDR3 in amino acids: CASSLTGEGYGYTF. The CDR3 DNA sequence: TGCGCCAGCAGCCTCACAGGGGAAGGCTATGGCTACACCTTC.